This T cell receptor beta chain was recorded in a study of T cells in Graves' hyperthyroidism and ophthalmopathy. Each diagnosis drew on symptoms, thyroxine, TRAb, thyroid ultrasound and orbital computed tomography findings. TCR beta CDR3 region amplification was performed from RNA transcripts. A set of HTBI primers served as the primers for a first-round RT-PCR of the TCR CDR3. TCRdb redid the calling of the multiplex PCR reads with MiXCR, one entry per CDR3 protein. The profile shows 550,000 to 600,000 distinct CDR3 sequences, 46% of them singletons. CDR1 ENHRY and CDR2 SYGVKD come from the germline V gene. Deletions cut 8 bases from V and 5 bases from J, with 12 bases between. The length of the CDR3 is 12 residues.

The TCR comes from an adult woman with Graves' disease, either hyperthyroidism or ophthalmopathy (not recorded which). Sequenced sample: peripheral blood or thyroid tissue (not recorded which). The V call is TRBV10-3, the J call TRBJ2-5; no reliable D call. CDR3 region: CAIGGEGETQYF. For the CDR3, the DNA is TGTGCCATCGGTGGAGAAGGGGAGACCCAGTACTTC.